Shown below are 16 T cell receptor beta chains from a single sample sequenced in a study of Ad26.COV2.S vaccination and SARS-CoV-2 variants. The table came from immunoSEQ multiplex PCR; TCRdb's copy has only in-frame clones and leaves some out. The sample consists of about 350,000 clones, just over 90% of them appearing once. The sequences come from peripheral blood, collected after recovery from COVID-19. The receptors were sampled from a human donor who had recovered from COVID-19.

The chain carries TRBV12-3 or TRBV12-4 and TRBJ1-2; 8 bases match TRBD1. The CDR3 runs 13 residues. The V and J ends lost 5 bases and 5 bases, in that order; junction bases with no gene match: 4. CDR3 nucleotides: TGTGCCAGCAGTACAAGACAGGGGTATGGCTACACCTTC. Protein: CASSTRQGYGYTF.

The chain recombines TRBV5-4 with TRBJ2-5; TRBD1 or TRBD2 may be the D gene (6 bases each). The germline V gene encodes CDR1 SGHNT and CDR2 YYREEE (reference sequence). The CDR3 contains 15 residues. The V end lost 4 bases, the J end lost 5 bases, and 18 bases lay between the germline ends. The CDR3, as DNA: TGTGCCAGCAGCCCGGGGGCGGCAGGGGATGAGACCCAGTACTTC. It yields the protein CASSPGAAGDETQYF.

The chain couples TRBV5-6 to TRBJ1-4; TRBD1 matches 7 bases. The V and J ends lost 3 bases and 4 bases, in that order; junction bases with no gene match: 6. The length of the CDR3 is 15 residues. Germline-derived CDR1 and CDR2 are SGHDT and YYEEEE. Here the CDR3 reads CASSSQTGSNEKLFF. The CDR3 DNA reads TGTGCCAGCAGCTCACAGACAGGGAGTAATGAAAAACTGTTTTTT.

This CDR3 reads CASSARLAGGLTTDTQYF. CDR3 DNA: TGCGCCAGCAGCGCCCGACTAGCGGGGGGGCTTACAACAGATACGCAGTATTTT. The chain combines TRBV5-1 with TRBJ2-3; the match to TRBD2 covers 14 bases. This CDR3 has 18 amino acids. The V gene end was trimmed by 4 bases and the J gene end by 3 bases; junction bases not matched to a gene: 10. Germline assignment: CDR1 SGHRS and CDR2 YFSETQ.

This clone was seen once. The chain uses TRBV4-1 and TRBJ2-1; D is perhaps TRBD2 (6 bases). Per the germline V gene, CDR1 is MGHRA and CDR2 is YSYEKL. Trimming left V 4 bases short and J 16 bases short, with 29 bases between. The length of the CDR3 is 16 residues. This CDR3 reads CASSLERLGKGTIFFF. CDR3 DNA sequence: TGCGCCAGCAGCCTAGAAAGACTAGGAAAAGGGACCATTTTCTTCTTC.

This chain connects TRBV6-5 to TRBJ1-1; the D gene is possibly TRBD1 (5 bases). CDR1 MNHEY and CDR2 SVGAGI come from the germline V gene. V was clipped by 11 bases and J by 8 bases, with 12 bases between them. The CDR3 spans 10 residues. CDR3 bases: TGTGCCGCACGCTGGGGGGAAGCTTTCTTT. It yields the protein CAARWGEAFF.

The V gene is TRBV5-1, the J gene TRBJ2-1; the match to TRBD2 covers 15 bases. Trimming at V came to 2 bases and at J to 3 bases, leaving 6 bases not matched to a gene. The CDR3 runs 18 residues. Germline assignment: CDR1 SGHRS and CDR2 YFSETQ. This CDR3 is CASSFWTSGGVGYNEQFF. Written as DNA, the CDR3 is TGCGCCAGCAGCTTCTGGACTAGCGGGGGGGTTGGCTACAATGAGCAGTTCTTC.

The chain couples TRBV5-1 to TRBJ2-3; TRBD2 matches 8 bases. J gave up 3 bases and V 9 bases, and 9 bases lay outside the gene matches. The length of the CDR3 is 14 residues. CDR1 SGHRS and CDR2 YFSETQ come from the germline V gene. CDR3 in amino acids: CATGISGVTDTQYF. The CDR3 region has the DNA TGCGCCACGGGGATTAGCGGGGTAACAGATACGCAGTATTTT.

Regarding this clone: One end of the junction is discordant with germline, which a read error may explain. The rearrangement joins TRBV13 to TRBJ2-1; perhaps TRBD1 as D (6 bases). The CDR3 totals 13 residues. In germline, CDR1 is PRHDT, CDR2 FYEKMQ (reference sequence). The DNA for the CDR3 is TGTGCCAGCAGCCTAGGATGGACAGTTGAGCAGTTCTTC. Protein product: CASSLGWTVEQFF.

This CDR3 reads CASSYTKSGGPTDTQYF. The CDR3 DNA is TGTGCCAGCAGTTACACCAAGAGCGGGGGGCCGACAGATACGCAGTATTTT. V and J are TRBV6-2 or TRBV6-3 and TRBJ2-3, with 9 bases that match TRBD2. Germline V gives CDR1 MNHEY, CDR2 SVGEGT. The CDR3 is 17 amino acids. After removal of 2 bases from V and 3 bases from J, the junction contained 9 bases not matched to a gene.

The V and J genes are TRBV7-9 and TRBJ2-7; TRBD2 is a possible D gene (5 bases). Trimming removed 2 bases from V and 0 bases from J, with 14 bases in between. CDR1 and CDR2 (germline): SEHNR, FQNEAQ (reference sequence). This CDR3 is 16 amino acids long. The CDR3 here is CASSLPDGISSYEQYF. CDR3 nucleotides: TGTGCCAGCAGCTTACCCGACGGGATTAGCTCCTACGAGCAGTACTTC.

V is TRBV12-3 or TRBV12-4 and J is TRBJ1-4; unclear D gene. V lost 5 bases and J 8 bases, leaving 9 bases between the germline ends. CDR3 size: 12 residues. The CDR3 region has the DNA TGTGCCAGCAGTACCTCCGACGAAAAACTGTTTTTT. Its protein product is CASSTSDEKLFF.

This clone was counted a single time. The chain is built from TRBV4-1 and TRBJ2-7; 15 bases align to TRBD2. The CDR3 is 16 amino acids. The V gene's germline CDR1 is MGHRA and CDR2 YSYEKL. Trimming took 3 bases from V and 6 from J; bases not matched to a gene: 6. The CDR3, as DNA: TGCGCCAGCAGCCACTACGGACTAGCGGGGGGGGCCGAGCAGTACTTC. It encodes CASSHYGLAGGAEQYF.

The chain uses TRBV6-7 and TRBJ1-5; the D gene is possibly TRBD1 (5 bases). Being an ORF, TRBV6-7 has a function that is uncertain. CDR3 length: 13 residues. Trimming shortened V by 2 bases and J by 6 bases, and 8 bases separated the two germline ends. CDR3 sequence reads: CASSYEGFQPQHF. In DNA, the CDR3 is TGTGCCAGCAGTTACGAGGGGTTTCAGCCCCAGCATTTT.

This rearrangement joins TRBV27 to TRBJ1-5, with 7 nucleotides matching TRBD1. V shed 7 bases and J 7 bases; nucleotides not matched to a gene: 10. Germline assignment: CDR1 MNHEY and CDR2 SMNVEV (reference sequence). CDR3 size: 14 residues. CDR3 sequence reads: CASTGGGGGQPQHF. The CDR3 DNA follows: TGTGCCAGCACTGGAGGGGGAGGGGGCCAGCCCCAGCATTTT.

The rearrangement uses TRBV5-4 and TRBJ1-2, with D perhaps TRBD1 (5 bases). Trimming took off 3 bases at V and 3 bases at J, with 21 bases between the two ends. This CDR3 spans 17 amino acids. CDR1 and CDR2 from the germline V gene are SGHNT and YYREEE (reference sequence). The CDR3 DNA reads TGTGCCAGCAGCTCCCCTGCGACGGGGGTTATTGACTATGGCTACACCTTC. It yields the protein CASSSPATGVIDYGYTF.